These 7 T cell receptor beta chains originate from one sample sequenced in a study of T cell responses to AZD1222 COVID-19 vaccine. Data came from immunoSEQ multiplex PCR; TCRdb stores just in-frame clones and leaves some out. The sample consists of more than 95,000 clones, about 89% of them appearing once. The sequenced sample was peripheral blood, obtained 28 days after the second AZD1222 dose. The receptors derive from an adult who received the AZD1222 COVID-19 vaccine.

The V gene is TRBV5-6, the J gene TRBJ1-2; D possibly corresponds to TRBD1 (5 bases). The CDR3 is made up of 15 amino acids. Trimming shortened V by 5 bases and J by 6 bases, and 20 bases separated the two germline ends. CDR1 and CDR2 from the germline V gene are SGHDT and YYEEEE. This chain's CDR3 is CASRAPGRGRDGYTF. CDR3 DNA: TGTGCCAGCAGGGCACCGGGACGAGGACGGGATGGCTACACCTTC.

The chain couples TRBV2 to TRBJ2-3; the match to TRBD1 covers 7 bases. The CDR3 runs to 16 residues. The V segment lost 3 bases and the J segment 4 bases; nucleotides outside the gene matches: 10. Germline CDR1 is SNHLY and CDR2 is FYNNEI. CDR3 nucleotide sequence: TGTGCCAGCAGTGAGACAGGGCTCCAAAGCGCAGATACGCAGTATTTT. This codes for CASSETGLQSADTQYF.

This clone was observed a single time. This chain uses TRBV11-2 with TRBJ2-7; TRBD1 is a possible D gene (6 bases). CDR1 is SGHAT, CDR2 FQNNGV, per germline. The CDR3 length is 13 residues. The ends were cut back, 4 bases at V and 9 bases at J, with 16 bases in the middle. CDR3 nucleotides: TGTGCCAGCAGCTCCACAGGGCTCGGCGGGCAGTACTTC. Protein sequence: CASSSTGLGGQYF.

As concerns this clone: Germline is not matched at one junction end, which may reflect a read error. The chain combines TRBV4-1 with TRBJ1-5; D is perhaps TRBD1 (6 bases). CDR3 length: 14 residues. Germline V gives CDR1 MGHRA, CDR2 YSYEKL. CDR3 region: CASNQGQHNQPQHF. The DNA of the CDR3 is TGCGCCAGCAACCAAGGACAGCACAATCAGCCCCAGCATTTT.

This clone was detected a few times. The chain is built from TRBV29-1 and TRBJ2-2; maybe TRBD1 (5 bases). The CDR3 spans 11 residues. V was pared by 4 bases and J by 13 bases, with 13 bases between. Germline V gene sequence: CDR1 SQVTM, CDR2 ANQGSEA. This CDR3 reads CSVVFQGSLFF. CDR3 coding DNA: TGCAGCGTTGTCTTTCAGGGATCGCTGTTTTTT.

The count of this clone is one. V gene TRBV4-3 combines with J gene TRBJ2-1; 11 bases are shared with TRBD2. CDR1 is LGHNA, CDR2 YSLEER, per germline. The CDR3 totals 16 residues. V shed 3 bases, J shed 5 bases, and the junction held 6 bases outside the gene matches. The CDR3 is CASSHSLAGDDNEQFF. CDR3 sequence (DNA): TGCGCCAGCAGCCACTCACTAGCGGGAGATGACAATGAGCAGTTCTTC.

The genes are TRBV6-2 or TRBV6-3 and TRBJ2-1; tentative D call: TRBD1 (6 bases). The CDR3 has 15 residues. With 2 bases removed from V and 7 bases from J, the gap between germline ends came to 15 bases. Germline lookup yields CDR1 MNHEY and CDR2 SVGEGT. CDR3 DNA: TGTGCCAGCAGTTACGGCCCAGGGGCTTCAAATGAGCAGTTCTTC. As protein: CASSYGPGASNEQFF.